This entry concerns a single T cell receptor (beta chain). Its antigen is currently unknown. The repertoire was sequenced with immunoSEQ multiplex PCR; TCRdb's copy has only in-frame clones and lacks some. The table has about 380,000 clones, 96% seen once. Deletions cut 7 bases from V and 7 bases from J, with 17 bases between. This CDR3 comprises 14 residues. Germline-derived CDR1 and CDR2 are LNHDA and SQIVND (reference sequence). This entry comes from a study of shared clonotypes between healthy human individuals. Points from the study as a whole: The represented genetic and exposure-history diversity was limited by the small number of donors.

This clonotype was sampled from a man younger than 40 in good health. The chain links TRBV19 to TRBJ1-5; possibly TRBD1 for D (6 bases). Sequencing was done on a sample of memory CD8+ T cells sorted from blood. Subset denoted: CD45RO+ cells pooled with CCR7-negative TemRA cells. The CDR3 protein is CASTTAGAGQPQHF. The CDR3 bases are TGTGCCAGTACTACTGCAGGGGCGGGACAGCCCCAGCATTTT.